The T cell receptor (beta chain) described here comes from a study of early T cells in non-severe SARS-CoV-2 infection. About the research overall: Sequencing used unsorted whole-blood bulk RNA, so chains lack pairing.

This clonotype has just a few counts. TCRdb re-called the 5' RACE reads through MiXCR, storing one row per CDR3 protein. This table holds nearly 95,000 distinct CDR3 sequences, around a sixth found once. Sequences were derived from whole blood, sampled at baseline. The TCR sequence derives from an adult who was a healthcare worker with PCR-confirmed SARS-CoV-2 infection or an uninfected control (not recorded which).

CDR3 coding DNA: TGTGCCAGTGGGGCGGGAGATGGAAATGAGCAGTTCTTC. Its protein is CASGAGDGNEQFF. The chain recombines TRBV2 with TRBJ2-1; 7 nucleotides line up with TRBD2. Germline V CDR1 and CDR2: SNHLY, FYNNEI. The CDR3 covers 13 residues. J lost 7 bases, V lost 9 bases, and 9 bases had no gene match.